A selection of T cell receptor beta chains follows, all from one sample in a study of OX40 agonist ivuxolimab in advanced cancers. Data came from immunoSEQ multiplex PCR; TCRdb stores just in-frame clones and leaves some out. The table shows 79,000 or so clones, with 65% to 90% occurring only once. Sequencing was performed on CD4+ or CD8+ T cells sorted from blood, taken in a trial of the OX40 agonist ivuxolimab. The source is an adult with an advanced solid tumor such as melanoma, head and neck, liver or kidney cancer. The CDR3 runs from the conserved cysteine through the conserved F or W. The D gene is left open where the match is weak. A clone size is listed for some rows: how often the clone was seen (once, few, many), or a class if it is expanded.

>.|TRBV5-1|.|TRBJ2-2
TGCGCCAGCAGCTTGGCCGGGCAGGGCGGGGAGCTGTTTTTT
CASSLAGQGGELFF
>.|TRBV13|.|TRBJ2-7
TGTGCCAGCAGCTTGGCCCGGGGGCGCGGTGAGCAGTACTTC
CASSLARGRGEQYF
>.|TRBV7-3|once|TRBJ1-6
TGTGCCAGCAGCTTCCAGCCACAGGGTGGAGGTTCACCCCTCCACTTT
CASSFQPQGGGSPLHF
>.|TRBV19|.|TRBJ2-3
TGTGCCAGTAGTATGACTGGGGCGAGGAGGGGGTATTCTAGCACAGATACGCAGTATTTT
CASSMTGARRGYSSTDTQYF
>.|TRBV6-6|.|TRBJ1-2
TGTGCCAGCAGTCGCCGGCGGGGGGCCACCTATGGCTACACCTTC
CASSRRRGATYGYTF
>.|TRBV28|.|TRBJ1-4
TGTGCCAGCAGTTGGGGAGCCTTGGACGCTAATGAAAAACTGTTTTTT
CASSWGALDANEKLFF
>.|TRBV7-3|.|TRBJ2-2
TGTGCCAGCAGCTTGGGTGATATCACCGGGGAGCTGTTTTTT
CASSLGDITGELFF
>.|TRBV11-2|.|TRBJ1-2
TGTGCCAGCAGCTCATACAGGGAAACCAACTATGGCTACACCTTC
CASSSYRETNYGYTF
>TRBD1|TRBV5-4|.|TRBJ1-2
TGTGCCAGCAGCCGCTACACAGGGGGAGGCTACACCTTC
CASSRYTGGGYTF
>TRBD1|TRBV7-2|.|TRBJ2-7
TGTGCCAGCAGCGCCCGGGACAGGGTCTACGAGCAGTACTTC
CASSARDRVYEQYF
>TRBD1|TRBV2|.|TRBJ1-2
TGTGCCAGCAGTACCGGACAGGCAACTAACTATGGCTACACCTTC
CASSTGQATNYGYTF
>.|TRBV5-8|.|TRBJ2-5
TGTGCCAGCAGCTTAGCTGCAGGCAGGGGATACCAAGAGACCCAGTACTTC
CASSLAAGRGYQETQYF
>TRBD1|TRBV19|.|TRBJ2-7
TGTGCCAGTAGGCCGGTGGACAGGGATTTTTACGAGCAGTACTTC
CASRPVDRDFYEQYF
>.|TRBV9|.|TRBJ2-5
TGTGCCAGCTCGGCAGGGGGGGAGACCCAGTACTTC
CASSAGGETQYF
>.|TRBV11-2|.|TRBJ2-7
TGTGCCAGCAGCTTATTGCAGGGCAGGTACGAGCAGTACTTC
CASSLLQGRYEQYF
>TRBD2|TRBV19|.|TRBJ2-5
TGTGCCAGTAGTACCGGGACTAGCGGGAAAGAGACCCAGTACTTC
CASSTGTSGKETQYF
>.|TRBV7-9|.|TRBJ2-7
TGTGCCAGCAGCCGGAGGGGGGACTCCTACGAGCAGTACTTC
CASSRRGDSYEQYF
>.|TRBV4-1|.|TRBJ1-2
TGCGCCAGCAGCCAAGAGGGGGTATGGGCCGGCTACACCTTC
CASSQEGVWAGYTF
>.|TRBV2|once|TRBJ2-7
TGTGCCAGCAGTGACAGGATGACCTACGAGCAGTACTTC
CASSDRMTYEQYF
>TRBD1|TRBV6-5|.|TRBJ1-2
TGTGCCAGCAGTTACTCAAGACAGGGGACTAACTATGGCTACACCTTC
CASSYSRQGTNYGYTF
>TRBD2|TRBV6-5|.|TRBJ2-7
TGTGCCAGCACCCAAGCGGGGGGCTACGAGCAGTACTTC
CASTQAGGYEQYF
>.|TRBV14|.|TRBJ2-4
TGTGCCAGCAGCCAAGATCGGCACATTCAGTACTTC
CASSQDRHIQYF
>.|TRBV10-2|.|TRBJ1-5
TGCGCCAGCAGTGAGGGGGACCAGCCCCAGCATTTT
CASSEGDQPQHF
>.|TRBV5-1|few|TRBJ2-6
TGCGCCAGCAGCTTAACAGGCTCCTCTGGGGCCAACGTCCTGACTTTC
CASSLTGSSGANVLTF
>TRBD1|TRBV6-1|.|TRBJ1-5
TGTGCCAGCAGCTCCGGACAGGGCAATCAGCCCCAGCATTTT
CASSSGQGNQPQHF
>.|TRBV2|.|TRBJ2-7
TGTGCCAGCAGTAGTGGACGAAGGGGCTACGAGCAGTACTTC
CASSSGRRGYEQYF
>.|TRBV25-1|.|TRBJ2-6
TGTGCCAGCGCCCCCGCGGGGACAGTTAACTCTGGGGCCAACGTCCTGACTTTC
CASAPAGTVNSGANVLTF